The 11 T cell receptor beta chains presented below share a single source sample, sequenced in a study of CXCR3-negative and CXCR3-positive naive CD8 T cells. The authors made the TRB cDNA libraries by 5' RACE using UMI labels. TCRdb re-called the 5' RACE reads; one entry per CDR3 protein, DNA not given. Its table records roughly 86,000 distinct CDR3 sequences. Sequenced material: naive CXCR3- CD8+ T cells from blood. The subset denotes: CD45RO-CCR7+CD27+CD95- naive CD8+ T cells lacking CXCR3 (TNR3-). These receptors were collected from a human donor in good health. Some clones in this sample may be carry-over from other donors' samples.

The CDR3 here is CASSLEGHPYEQYF. The genes are TRBV5-1 and TRBJ2-7; TCRdb's D call of TRBD1 is untestable without DNA. Germline assignment: CDR1 SGHRS and CDR2 YFSETQ. CDR3 size: 14 residues.

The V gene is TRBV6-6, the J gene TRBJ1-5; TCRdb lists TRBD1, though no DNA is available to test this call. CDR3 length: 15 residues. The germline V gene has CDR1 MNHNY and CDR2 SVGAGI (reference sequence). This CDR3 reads CASSTAGALNQPQHF.

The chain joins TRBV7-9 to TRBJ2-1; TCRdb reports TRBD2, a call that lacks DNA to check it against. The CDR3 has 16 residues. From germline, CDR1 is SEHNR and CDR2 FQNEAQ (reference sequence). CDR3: CASSLVPSGYYNEQFF.

The CDR3 loop is CASSPGRVDRGKADTQYF. The chain uses TRBV11-2 and TRBJ2-3; TCRdb designates TRBD1, a call that cannot be tested without DNA. The CDR3 is 18 residues long. Germline CDR1 and CDR2: SGHAT and FQNNGV.

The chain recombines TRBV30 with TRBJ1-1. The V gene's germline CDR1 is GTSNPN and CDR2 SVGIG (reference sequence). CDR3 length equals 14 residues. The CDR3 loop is CAWEGPLMNTEAFF. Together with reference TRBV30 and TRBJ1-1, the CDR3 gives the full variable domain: SQTIHQWPATLVQPVGSPLSLECTVEGTSNPNLYWYRQAAGRGLQLLFYSVGIGQISSEVPQNLSASRPQDRQFILSSKKLLLSDSGFYLCAWEGPLMNTEAFFGQGTRLTVV.

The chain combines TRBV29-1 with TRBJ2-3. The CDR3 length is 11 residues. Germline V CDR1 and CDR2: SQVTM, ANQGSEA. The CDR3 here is CSVEDTDTQYF.

Here the CDR3 reads CSVLGQNTEAFF. The chain couples TRBV29-1 to TRBJ1-1; TCRdb proposes TRBD1, but this gene call is untestable without DNA. Germline CDR1 SQVTM, CDR2 ANQGSEA. This CDR3 contains 12 residues.

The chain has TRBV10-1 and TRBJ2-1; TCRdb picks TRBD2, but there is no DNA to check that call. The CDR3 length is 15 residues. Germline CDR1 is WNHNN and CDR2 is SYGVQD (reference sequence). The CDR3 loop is CASRDSLRAYNEQFF.

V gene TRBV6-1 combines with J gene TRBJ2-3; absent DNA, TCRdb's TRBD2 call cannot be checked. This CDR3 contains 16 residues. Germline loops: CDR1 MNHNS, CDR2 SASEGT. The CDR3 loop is CASRTLAGSSTDTQYF.

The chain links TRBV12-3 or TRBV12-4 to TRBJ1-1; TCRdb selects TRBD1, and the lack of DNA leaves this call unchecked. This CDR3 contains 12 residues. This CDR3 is CASSPGTTEAFF.

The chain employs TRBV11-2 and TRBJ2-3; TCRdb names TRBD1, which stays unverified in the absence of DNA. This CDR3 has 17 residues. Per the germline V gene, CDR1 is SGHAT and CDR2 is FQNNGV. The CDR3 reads CASSLERGRGRQDTQYF.